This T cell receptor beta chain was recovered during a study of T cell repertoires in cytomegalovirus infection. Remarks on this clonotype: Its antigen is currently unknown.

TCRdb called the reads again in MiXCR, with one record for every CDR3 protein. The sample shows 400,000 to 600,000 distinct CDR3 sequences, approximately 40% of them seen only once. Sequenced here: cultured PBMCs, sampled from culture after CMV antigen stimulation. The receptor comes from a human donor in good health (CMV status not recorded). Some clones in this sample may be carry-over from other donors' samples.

CDR3 sequence reads: CASSSSGGTSGRTTYNEQFF. For the CDR3, the DNA is TGTGCCAGCAGCTCCTCAGGGGGGACTAGCGGGAGGACCACCTACAATGAGCAGTTCTTC. The gene calls are TRBV11-2 and TRBJ2-1; 15 bases align to TRBD2. The CDR3 has 20 amino acids. CDR1 and CDR2 from the germline V gene are SGHAT and FQNNGV. V lost 4 bases to trimming and J lost 2 bases; unmatched junction nucleotides: 12.